The present T cell receptor (beta chain) was sequenced within a study of long-term antiretroviral therapy in people with HIV (dated 2022 in TCRdb). Broadly, across the study: The earliest samples were collected about a decade before the 2015 WHO recommendation for immediate ART, when ART was typically delayed until CD4 counts fell. Whether ART initiation and durable HIV suppression were associated with changes in peripheral blood TRB repertoire composition and diversity was tested in a retrospective serial study. From fewer than 35 adults with confirmed HIV infection, the cohort provided approximately 210 cryopreserved PBMC samples, gathered serially across a mean of approximately six years (range 1-12). About two fifths of the roughly 30 participants with HIV were female. No cross-contamination during QIAcube processing turned up in test extractions that ran a monoclonal T-cell line alongside about 30 polyclonal samples. What the research found in general, with its limitations: Expanded TRB clones identified before ART initiation dominated the repertoire at all time points, although this dominance fluctuated and declined in many PLHIV after ART. Since PBMC availability was limited, sequencing covered only the TCR beta chain, with no alpha chain pairing. ART initiation was associated with a significant increase in TRB diversity, but diversity stayed significantly below transplant donor controls even after long-term ART. Unsorted PBMC were profiled instead of sorted CD4+ and CD8+ T cells because pre-ART samples had limited cell numbers. Samples dated from the mid-2000s to the late 2010s, and the ART regimens used may be less effective than current ones. Compared with controls, HIV repertoires had narrower CDR3 length ranges, and the network structure pointed to an antigen-experienced repertoire that shifted only slightly toward naive after ART. Inferences about post-ART repertoire changes were limited because no data were available on ART adherence, viral resistance or therapy changes.

The immunoSEQ hsTCRB v3.0 assay was used at survey level resolution to sequence the TRB variable region. The target sequencing depth for TRB was roughly 35,000-50,000 T-cell genomes per sample. An Illumina MiSeq with a v3 150-cycle kit was used to sequence the pooled TRB libraries. In the authors' own workflow: Repertoire analysis was run in R within a reproducible Nextflow workflow that covered QC, data transformation and analysis. Custom analyses were implemented in LymphoSeq2, an R package for AIRR-Seq data exploration. A few samples yielding fewer than 5000 total TRB sequences were excluded, leaving more than 150 analyzed HIV repertoires. Of the approximately 190 retained HIV repertoires, over 55 were collected before and 120 to 140 after ART initiation. Each repertoire was downsampled to 5000 TRB nucleotide sequences, and summary statistics were averaged across 100 downsampling iterations. The analysis kept only TRB sequences whose CDR3 regions were at least seven amino acids long. Diversity was measured with a Shannon entropy-derived clonality score and the Gini coefficient. In the repertoire networks, any two of the top 5000 CDR3 amino acid sequences were connected whenever the two sequences differed by an edit distance of one. For TRB CDR3 amino acid sequences, GLIPH2 was used to predict antigen specificity groups and MHC restriction. Known CMV, EBV, HIV or tissue antigen associations were flagged by matching CDR3 amino acid sequences against VDJdb and McPAS-TCR. Pre-ART, post-ART and control groups were compared with Wilcoxon signed-rank tests and Holm-Bonferroni correction. TCRdb stores this immuneACCESS table with in-frame sequences only. Part of the clones is absent; in the studies checked, under half of the shortfall reflects unresolved V genes, and no reason is known for the rest. V and J calls and clone size are copied from that table; D and trimming were computed from the DNA. This sample lists 40,000 to 50,000 clones; 94% were detected once. The ten top clones hold approximately 2.2% of the sample.

Participants were included only if at least one PBMC sample before ART initiation and at least two post-ART samples were available. Treatment was received in the United States of America by all participants with HIV. Before DNA extraction, cryopreserved samples containing about 0.9-11 million PBMC were thawed and washed. At the time of the earliest PBMC sample, participants with HIV were aged between roughly 20 and 60 years. PBMC samples were contributed by each participant from 1-4 timepoints before ART initiation and 2-8 timepoints after ART initiation, with a median of 7 samples. Serial HIV viral load, CD4+ T-cell count, ART history and demographic data were obtained for every participant. Using a Qiagen kit on a QIAcube, genomic DNA was extracted from unsorted PBMC, with samples processed in batches of 12. In regard to this clone: No antigen is known for it. Per-base quality was not reported, and no clone a single base away is much larger than it.

V and J are truncated by 0 bases and 7 bases respectively, leaving an intervening sequence of 13 bases. The germline V gene provides CDR1 SGHRS and CDR2 YFSETQ. The CDR3 measures 14 amino acids from cysteine to phenylalanine. The only DNA kept is the CDR3, 42 bases in frame from the first base. The sequencing used unsorted PBMCs, collected about 9 years after starting antiretroviral therapy. The receptor's source is a man aged 25-45 years with HIV. The rearranged segments are TRBV5-1 and TRBJ2-5; a tentative D match to TRBD1 spans 5 bases. The DNA sequence is TGCGCCAGCAGCTTGGGGCAGGGCGATGGGACCCAGTACTTC. Translated, this gives CASSLGQGDGTQYF.